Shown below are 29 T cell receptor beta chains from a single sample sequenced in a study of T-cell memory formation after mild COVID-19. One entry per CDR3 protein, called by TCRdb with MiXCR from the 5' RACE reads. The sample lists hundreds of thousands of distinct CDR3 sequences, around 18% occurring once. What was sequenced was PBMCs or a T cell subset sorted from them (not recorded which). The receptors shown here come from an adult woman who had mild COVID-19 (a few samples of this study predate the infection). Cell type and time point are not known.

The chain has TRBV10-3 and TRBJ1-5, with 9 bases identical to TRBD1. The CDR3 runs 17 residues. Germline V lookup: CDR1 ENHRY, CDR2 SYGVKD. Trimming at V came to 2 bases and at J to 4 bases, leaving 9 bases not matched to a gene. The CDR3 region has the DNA TGTGCCATCAGTGAGGAAACCGGGACAGGGCCTAATCAGCCCCAGCATTTT. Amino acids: CAISEETGTGPNQPQHF.

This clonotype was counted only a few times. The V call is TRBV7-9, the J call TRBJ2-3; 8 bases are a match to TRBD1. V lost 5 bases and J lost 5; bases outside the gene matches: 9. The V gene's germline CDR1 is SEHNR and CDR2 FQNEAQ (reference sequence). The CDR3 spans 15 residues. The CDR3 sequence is CASSDRTGMVDTQYF. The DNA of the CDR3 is TGTGCCAGCAGCGACCGGACAGGGATGGTAGATACGCAGTATTTT.

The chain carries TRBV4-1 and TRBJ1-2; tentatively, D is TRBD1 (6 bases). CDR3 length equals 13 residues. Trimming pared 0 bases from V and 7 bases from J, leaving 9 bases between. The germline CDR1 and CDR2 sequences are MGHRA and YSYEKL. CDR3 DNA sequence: TGCGCCAGCAGCCAAGAAGGGGGGTTTGGCTACACCTTC. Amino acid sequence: CASSQEGGFGYTF.

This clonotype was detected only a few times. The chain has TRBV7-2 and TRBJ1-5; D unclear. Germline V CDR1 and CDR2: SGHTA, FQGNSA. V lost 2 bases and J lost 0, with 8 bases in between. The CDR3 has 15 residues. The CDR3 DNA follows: TGTGCCAGCAGCTTACTGATAGATAGCAATCAGCCCCAGCATTTT. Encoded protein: CASSLLIDSNQPQHF.

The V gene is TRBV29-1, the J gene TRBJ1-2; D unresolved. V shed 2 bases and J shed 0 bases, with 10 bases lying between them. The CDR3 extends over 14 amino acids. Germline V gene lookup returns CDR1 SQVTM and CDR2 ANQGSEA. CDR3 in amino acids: CSVESKATNYGYTF. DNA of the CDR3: TGCAGCGTTGAATCAAAGGCGACTAACTATGGCTACACCTTC.

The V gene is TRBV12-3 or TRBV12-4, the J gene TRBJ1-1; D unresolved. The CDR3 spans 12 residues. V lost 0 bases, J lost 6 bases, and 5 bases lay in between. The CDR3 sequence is CASSLAPPEAFF. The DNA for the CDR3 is TGTGCCAGCAGTTTAGCGCCACCTGAAGCTTTCTTT.

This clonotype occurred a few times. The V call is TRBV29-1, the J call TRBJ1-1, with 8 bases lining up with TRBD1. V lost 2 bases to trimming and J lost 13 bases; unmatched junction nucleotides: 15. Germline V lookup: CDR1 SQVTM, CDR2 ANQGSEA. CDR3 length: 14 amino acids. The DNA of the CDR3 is TGCAGCGTTGAAAAGGTTGCAGGGGGCAGGGCCGTTTTCTTT. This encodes CSVEKVAGGRAVFF.

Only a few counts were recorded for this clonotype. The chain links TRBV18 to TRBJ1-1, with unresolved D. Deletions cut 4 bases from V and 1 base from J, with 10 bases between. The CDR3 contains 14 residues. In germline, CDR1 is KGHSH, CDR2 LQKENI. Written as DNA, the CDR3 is TGTGCCAGCTCACAAAACGCCCCGAACACTGAAGCTTTCTTT. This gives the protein CASSQNAPNTEAFF. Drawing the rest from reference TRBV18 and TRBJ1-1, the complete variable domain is NAGVMQNPRHLVRRRGQEARLRCSPMKGHSHVYWYRQLPEEGLKFMVYLQKENIIDESGMPKERFSAEFPKEGPSILRIQQVVRGDSAAYFCASSQNAPNTEAFFGQGTRLTVV.

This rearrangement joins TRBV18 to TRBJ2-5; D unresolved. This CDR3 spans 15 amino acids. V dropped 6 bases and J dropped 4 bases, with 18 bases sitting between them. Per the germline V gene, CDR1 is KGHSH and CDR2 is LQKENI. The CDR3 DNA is TGTGCCAGCTCTCCCCTGACTGCCTTTGGAGAGACCCAGTACTTC. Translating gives CASSPLTAFGETQYF.

The CDR3 loop reads CSARESDNEQFF. The CDR3 nucleotides read TGCAGTGCTAGAGAGAGCGACAATGAGCAGTTCTTC. The gene calls are TRBV20-1 and TRBJ2-1; D remains unclear. The V gene's germline CDR1 is DFQATT and CDR2 SNEGSKA (reference sequence). CDR3 length: 12 amino acids. Trimming pared 0 bases from V and 5 bases from J, leaving 5 bases between.

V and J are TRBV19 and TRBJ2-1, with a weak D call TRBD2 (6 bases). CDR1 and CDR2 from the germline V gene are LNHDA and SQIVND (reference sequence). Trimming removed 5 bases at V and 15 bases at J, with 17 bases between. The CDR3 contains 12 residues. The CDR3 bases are TGTGCCAGTAGTGGGACTCCGACCTTGGGGTTCTTC. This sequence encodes CASSGTPTLGFF.

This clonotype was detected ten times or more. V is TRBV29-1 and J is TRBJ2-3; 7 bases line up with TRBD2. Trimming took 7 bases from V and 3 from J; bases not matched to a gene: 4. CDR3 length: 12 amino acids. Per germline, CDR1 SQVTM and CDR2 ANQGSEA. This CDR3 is CSEAGETDTQYF. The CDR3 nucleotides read TGCAGCGAGGCGGGAGAGACAGATACGCAGTATTTT.

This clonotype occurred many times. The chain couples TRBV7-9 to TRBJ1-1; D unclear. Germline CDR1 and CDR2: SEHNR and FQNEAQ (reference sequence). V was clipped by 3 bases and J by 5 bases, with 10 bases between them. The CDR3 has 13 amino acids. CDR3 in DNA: TGTGCCAGCAGCTTTACACAGACAACTGAAGCTTTCTTT. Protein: CASSFTQTTEAFF.

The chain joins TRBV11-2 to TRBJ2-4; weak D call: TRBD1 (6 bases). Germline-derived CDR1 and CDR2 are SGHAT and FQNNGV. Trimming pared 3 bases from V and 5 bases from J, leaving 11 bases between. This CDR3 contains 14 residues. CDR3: CASSFIQGQNIQYF. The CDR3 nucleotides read TGTGCCAGCAGCTTTATCCAGGGGCAAAACATTCAGTACTTC. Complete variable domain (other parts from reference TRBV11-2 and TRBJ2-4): EAGVAQSPRYKIIEKRQSVAFWCNPISGHATLYWYQQILGQGPKLLIQFQNNGVVDDSQLPKDRFSAERLKGVDSTLKIQPAKLEDSAVYLCASSFIQGQNIQYFGAGTRLSVL.

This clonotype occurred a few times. The CDR3 nucleotides are TGCAGCGCTCACGAGTCCTCGAACACCGGGGAGCTGTTTTTT. Amino acid sequence: CSAHESSNTGELFF. J is TRBJ2-2 and V is TRBV29-1; D call uncertain. In germline, CDR1 is SQVTM, CDR2 ANQGSEA. Trimming took 7 bases from V and 0 from J, leaving 12 bases between them. The CDR3 sequence is 14 residues long.

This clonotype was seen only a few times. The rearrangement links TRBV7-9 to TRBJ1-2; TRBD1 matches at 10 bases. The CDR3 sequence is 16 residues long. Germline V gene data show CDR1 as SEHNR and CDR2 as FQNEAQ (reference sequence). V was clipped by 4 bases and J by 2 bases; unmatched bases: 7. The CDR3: CASSSPGTGANYGYTF. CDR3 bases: TGTGCCAGCAGCTCCCCCGGGACAGGGGCGAACTATGGCTACACCTTC.

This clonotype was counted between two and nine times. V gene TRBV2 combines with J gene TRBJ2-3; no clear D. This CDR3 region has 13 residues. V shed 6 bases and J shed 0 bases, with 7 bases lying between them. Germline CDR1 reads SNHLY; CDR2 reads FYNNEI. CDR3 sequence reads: CASRESSTDTQYF. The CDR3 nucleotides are TGTGCCAGCAGGGAGTCAAGCACAGATACGCAGTATTTT.

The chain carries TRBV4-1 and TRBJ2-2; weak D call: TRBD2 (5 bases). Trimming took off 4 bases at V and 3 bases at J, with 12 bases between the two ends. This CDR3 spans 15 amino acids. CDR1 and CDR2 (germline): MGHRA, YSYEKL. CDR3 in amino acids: CASSPQGADTGELFF. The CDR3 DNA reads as TGCGCCAGCAGCCCCCAAGGAGCGGACACCGGGGAGCTGTTTTTT.

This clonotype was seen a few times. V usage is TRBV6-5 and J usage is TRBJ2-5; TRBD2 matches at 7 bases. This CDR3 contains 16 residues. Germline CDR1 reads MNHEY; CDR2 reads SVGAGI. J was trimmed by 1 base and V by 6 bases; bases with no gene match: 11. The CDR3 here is CASSQGSGAFQETQYF. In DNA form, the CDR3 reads TGTGCCAGCAGCCAAGGGAGCGGGGCCTTCCAAGAGACCCAGTACTTC.

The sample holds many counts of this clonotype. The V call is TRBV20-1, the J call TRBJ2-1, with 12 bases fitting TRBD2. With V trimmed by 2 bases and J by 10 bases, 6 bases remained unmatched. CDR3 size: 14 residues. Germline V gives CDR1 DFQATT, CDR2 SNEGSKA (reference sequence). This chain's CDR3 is CSARSSGRVTEQFF. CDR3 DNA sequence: TGCAGTGCTAGATCTAGCGGGAGGGTTACGGAGCAGTTCTTC.

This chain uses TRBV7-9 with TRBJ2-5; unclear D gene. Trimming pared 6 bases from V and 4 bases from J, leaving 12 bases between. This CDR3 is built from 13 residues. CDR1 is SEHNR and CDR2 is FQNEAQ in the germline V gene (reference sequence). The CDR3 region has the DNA TGTGCCAGCAGTAAAACCACCGCAGAGACCCAGTACTTC. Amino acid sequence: CASSKTTAETQYF.

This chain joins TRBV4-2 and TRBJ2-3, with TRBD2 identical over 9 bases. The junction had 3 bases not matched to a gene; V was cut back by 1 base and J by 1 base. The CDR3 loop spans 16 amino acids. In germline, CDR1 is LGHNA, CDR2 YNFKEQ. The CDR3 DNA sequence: TGTGCCAGCAGCCAAGCGATAGCGGGGGGCACAGATACGCAGTATTTT. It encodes CASSQAIAGGTDTQYF.

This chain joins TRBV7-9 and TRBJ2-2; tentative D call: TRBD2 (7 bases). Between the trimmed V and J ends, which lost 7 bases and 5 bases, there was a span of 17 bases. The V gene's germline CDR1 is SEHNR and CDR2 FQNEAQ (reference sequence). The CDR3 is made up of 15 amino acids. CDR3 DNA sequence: TGTGCCAGCAAAAGGGGGGGAGACCGTACCGGGGAGCTGTTTTTT. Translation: CASKRGGDRTGELFF.

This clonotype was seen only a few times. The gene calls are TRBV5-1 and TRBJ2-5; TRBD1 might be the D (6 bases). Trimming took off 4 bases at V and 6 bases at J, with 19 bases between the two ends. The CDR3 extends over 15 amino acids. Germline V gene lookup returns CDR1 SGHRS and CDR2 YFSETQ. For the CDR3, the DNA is TGCGCCAGCAGCCCCACAGGGACAAGTATGAAGACCCAGTACTTC. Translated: CASSPTGTSMKTQYF.

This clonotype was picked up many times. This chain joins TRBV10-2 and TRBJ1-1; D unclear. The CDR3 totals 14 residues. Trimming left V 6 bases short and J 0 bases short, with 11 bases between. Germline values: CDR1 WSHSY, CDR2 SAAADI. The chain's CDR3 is CASSRISMNTEAFF. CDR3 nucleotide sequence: TGCGCCAGCAGCAGGATTTCCATGAACACTGAAGCTTTCTTT.

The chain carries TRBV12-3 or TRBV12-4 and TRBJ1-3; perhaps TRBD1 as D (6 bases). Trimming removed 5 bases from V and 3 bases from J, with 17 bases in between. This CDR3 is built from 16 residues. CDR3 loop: CASSTLRGHRGNTIYF. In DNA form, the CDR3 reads TGTGCCAGCAGTACCCTCCGGGGGCATCGTGGAAACACCATATATTTT.

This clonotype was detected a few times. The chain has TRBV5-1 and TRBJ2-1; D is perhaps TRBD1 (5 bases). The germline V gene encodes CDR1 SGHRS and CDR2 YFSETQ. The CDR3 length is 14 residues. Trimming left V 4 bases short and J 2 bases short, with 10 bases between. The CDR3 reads CASSLQGPYNEQFF. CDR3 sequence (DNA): TGCGCCAGCAGCCTGCAGGGCCCCTACAATGAGCAGTTCTTC.

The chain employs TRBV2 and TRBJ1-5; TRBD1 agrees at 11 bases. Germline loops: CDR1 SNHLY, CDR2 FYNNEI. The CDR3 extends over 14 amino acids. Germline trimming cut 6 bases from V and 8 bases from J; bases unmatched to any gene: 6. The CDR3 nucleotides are TGTGCCAGCAGGGTCGGACAGGGGGCTGAGCCCCAGCATTTT. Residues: CASRVGQGAEPQHF.

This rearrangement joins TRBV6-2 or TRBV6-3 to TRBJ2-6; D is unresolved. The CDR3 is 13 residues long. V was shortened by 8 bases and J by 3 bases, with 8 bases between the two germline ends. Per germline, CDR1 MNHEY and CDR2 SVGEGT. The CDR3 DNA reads TGTGCCAGCCGACCTGTTGGGGCCAACGTCCTGACTTTC. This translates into CASRPVGANVLTF.